Below, one T cell receptor (beta chain) is given with its context. This specimen belongs to a study of T-cell reconstitution after alpha-beta-depleted transplantation in children. Unique molecular identifiers were incorporated into the prepared TCRbeta library. TCRdb re-called the PCR reads through MiXCR, storing one row per CDR3 protein. The sample lists about 270,000 distinct CDR3 sequences; 9.5% to 10% were seen once. V was shortened by 4 bases and J by 8 bases, with 22 bases between the two germline ends. From germline, CDR1 is SGDLS and CDR2 YYNGEE. The CDR3 has 16 amino acids. This sequence joins TRBV9 and TRBJ2-4, with D maybe TRBD1 (7 bases). The source was PBMCs from the stem cell graft donor, collected from the stem cell graft. The TCR comes from a human donor who donated a stem cell graft to a child with SCID. CDR3 DNA sequence: TGTGCCAGCAGCAACCCCGCGGGACAGATACAGGACATTCAGTACTTC. It encodes CASSNPAGQIQDIQYF.